This T cell receptor (beta chain) was documented in a study of control samples from healthy donors and cancer patients. V was shortened by 11 bases and J by 1 base, with 12 bases between the two germline ends. Germline lookup yields CDR1 SNHLY and CDR2 FYNNEI. The CDR3 is 13 residues long. Clones were read by immunoSEQ multiplex PCR, and TCRdb kept only the in-frame ones, dropping some. Among around 55,000 clones, 88% were seen once, and the ten largest hold roughly 3.8%. The sequencing sample was made of blood. The chain links TRBV2 to TRBJ1-5; TRBD1 might be the D (6 bases). This receptor was identified in a man aged 45-65 years in good health. The CDR3 loop reads CAGTFGSNQPQHF. The CDR3 nucleotides are TGTGCCGGGACATTTGGAAGCAATCAGCCCCAGCATTTT.